What follows are 30 T cell receptor beta chains derived from one specimen sequenced in a study of blood T cell repertoires in COVID-19. The repertoire was sequenced with immunoSEQ multiplex PCR; TCRdb's copy has only in-frame clones and lacks some. The table shows a few hundred thousand clones, with 70% to 85% occurring only once. The sequenced sample was peripheral blood. These receptors were collected from a man aged 50-59 years with active or convalescent COVID-19.

V is TRBV4-2 and J is TRBJ1-1; D gene uncertain. Germline assignment: CDR1 LGHNA and CDR2 YNFKEQ. Trimming took 0 bases from V and 11 from J, leaving 10 bases between them. The CDR3 length is 12 residues. Written as DNA, the CDR3 is TGTGCCAGCAGCCAAGATTCCAGCAGGGCTTTCTTT. Its protein product is CASSQDSSRAFF.

The chain joins TRBV7-3 to TRBJ1-1; D is unclear. CDR3 length: 13 amino acids. CDR1 and CDR2 (germline): SGHTA, FQGTGA. Trimming stripped 4 bases from V and 6 bases from J, with 12 bases between. CDR3 sequence reads: CASSSQPGAEAFF. The CDR3 DNA follows: TGTGCCAGCAGCTCCCAACCGGGAGCTGAAGCTTTCTTT.

The rearrangement links TRBV5-6 to TRBJ2-7; 8 bases are shared with TRBD1. Germline V gene data show CDR1 as SGHDT and CDR2 as YYEEEE. This CDR3 contains 13 residues. The V segment lost 2 bases and the J segment 6 bases; nucleotides outside the gene matches: 4. CDR3 in DNA: TGTGCCAGCAGCTTCGGACAGGGAGGCGAGCAGTACGTC. It is translated as CASSFGQGGEQYV.

The V and J genes are TRBV5-5 and TRBJ1-1; the match to TRBD1 covers 8 bases. The CDR3 sequence is 17 residues long. The V gene end was trimmed by 3 bases and the J gene end by 0 bases; junction bases not matched to a gene: 10. In germline, CDR1 is SGHKS, CDR2 YYEKEE (reference sequence). The CDR3 is CASSYGQGAGMNTEAFF. Written as DNA, the CDR3 is TGTGCCAGCAGCTATGGACAGGGAGCCGGGATGAACACTGAAGCTTTCTTT.

The V call is TRBV7-6, the J call TRBJ2-5; 8 bases map to TRBD1. Germline CDR1 reads SGHVS; CDR2 reads FNYEAQ. The J segment lost 5 bases and the V segment lost 0 bases, leaving 8 bases of the junction unmatched. CDR3 size: 16 residues. The CDR3 coding sequence is TGTGCCAGCAGCTTAGCTGGCCAGGGGGCTGGGGAGACCCAGTACTTC. As protein: CASSLAGQGAGETQYF.

The CDR3 coding sequence is TGTGCCAGCACTAGCGGGGGGGCATACAATGAGCAGTTCTTC. Translated: CASTSGGAYNEQFF. This chain links TRBV6-5 with TRBJ2-1, with 12 bases matching TRBD2. The junction had 2 bases not matched to a gene; V was cut back by 7 bases and J by 4 bases. Germline V lookup: CDR1 MNHEY, CDR2 SVGAGI. The CDR3 runs 14 residues.

V is TRBV4-1 and J is TRBJ2-4; TRBD1 aligns across 9 bases. Trimming at V came to 4 bases and at J to 2 bases, leaving 6 bases not matched to a gene. The CDR3 is made up of 16 amino acids. Germline values: CDR1 MGHRA, CDR2 YSYEKL. CDR3 bases: TGCGCCAGCAGCCGGGGTGGACAGGGGACCAAAAACATTCAGTACTTC. Translated, it gives CASSRGGQGTKNIQYF.

V is TRBV7-3 and J is TRBJ2-1, with TRBD2 as a possible D gene (6 bases). This CDR3 contains 15 residues. The germline V and J ends were trimmed by 3 bases and 5 bases, with 14 bases remaining between them. The V gene's germline CDR1 is SGHTA and CDR2 FQGTGA. The DNA of the CDR3 is TGTGCCAGCAGCTTTAGCGGCGACCTAGACAATGAGCAGTTCTTC. Translated: CASSFSGDLDNEQFF.

In its sample, this clone was seen a few times. This chain joins TRBV4-2 and TRBJ2-5; 9 bases align to TRBD1. Germline lookup yields CDR1 LGHNA and CDR2 YNFKEQ. This CDR3 has 15 residues. The V segment lost 3 bases and the J segment 4 bases; nucleotides outside the gene matches: 6. CDR3 sequence (DNA): TGTGCCAGCAGCCACCCGGGACAGGGAGGAGAGACCCAGTACTTC. This translates into CASSHPGQGGETQYF.

V is TRBV6-5 and J is TRBJ1-5, with 7 bases fitting TRBD1. Trimming cost V 5 bases and J 4 bases; bases outside gene matches: 8. This CDR3 has 15 residues. CDR1 MNHEY and CDR2 SVGAGI come from the germline V gene. The DNA for the CDR3 is TGTGCCAGCAGTCTCCTAGAGGGGGCGAATCAGCCCCAGCATTTT. This codes for CASSLLEGANQPQHF.

The V call is TRBV6-1, the J call TRBJ1-1, with unresolved D. V was shortened by 3 bases and J by 1 base, with 6 bases between the two germline ends. Germline values: CDR1 MNHNS, CDR2 SASEGT. The CDR3 is made up of 13 amino acids. As DNA, the CDR3 is TGTGCCAGCAGTGATCCAGGGAACACTGAAGCTTTCTTT. Protein sequence: CASSDPGNTEAFF.

The rearrangement links TRBV7-2 to TRBJ2-1, with TRBD2 matching 12 bases. This CDR3 region has 15 residues. V dropped 4 bases and J dropped 7; count of bases not matched to a gene: 5. Germline-derived CDR1 and CDR2 are SGHTA and FQGNSA. CDR3 DNA: TGTGCCAGCAGCTATACTAGCGGGGGGCGGAATGAGCAGTTCTTC. This translates into CASSYTSGGRNEQFF.

This rearrangement joins TRBV5-6 to TRBJ1-2; TRBD1 matches at 7 bases. CDR3 length equals 13 residues. Germline assignment: CDR1 SGHDT and CDR2 YYEEEE. After removal of 1 base from V and 8 bases from J, the junction contained 5 bases not matched to a gene. CDR3 loop: CASSLWQGEGYTF. In nucleotides, the CDR3 is TGTGCCAGCAGCTTGTGGCAGGGGGAAGGCTACACCTTC.

V usage is TRBV5-1 and J usage is TRBJ2-3, with a tentative D call TRBD2 (6 bases). Trimming took 0 bases from V and 2 from J, leaving 13 bases between them. The CDR3 consists of 16 residues. CDR1 and CDR2 (germline): SGHRS, YFSETQ. This chain's CDR3 is CASSLALSGDTDTQYF. CDR3 DNA: TGCGCCAGCAGCTTGGCCCTTTCGGGGGACACAGATACGCAGTATTTT.

The rearrangement uses TRBV5-5 and TRBJ1-5, with TRBD1 identical over 7 bases. Trimming took 5 bases from V and 3 from J; bases not matched to a gene: 5. Germline V lookup: CDR1 SGHKS, CDR2 YYEKEE (reference sequence). The CDR3 has 14 amino acids. CDR3 sequence (DNA): TGTGCCAGCAGTCTGGACAGGCTCAATCAGCCCCAGCATTTT. Its protein is CASSLDRLNQPQHF. Based on the CDR3 plus reference TRBV5-5 and TRBJ1-5, the full variable domain is DAGVTQSPTHLIKTRGQQVTLRCSPISGHKSVSWYQQVLGQGPQFIFQYYEKEERGRGNFPDRFSARQFPNYSSELNVNALLLGDSALYLCASSLDRLNQPQHFGDGTRLSIL.

The chain employs TRBV7-3 and TRBJ2-1; no firm D call. Per germline, CDR1 SGHTA and CDR2 FQGTGA. The CDR3 loop spans 15 amino acids. Trimming stripped 5 bases from V and 0 bases from J, with 11 bases between. The CDR3 region has the DNA TGTGCCAGCAGCATCCTTGCGAGCTCCTACAATGAGCAGTTCTTC. This encodes CASSILASSYNEQFF.

This clone was counted a single time. The V gene is TRBV4-1, the J gene TRBJ1-5; D is possibly TRBD1 (6 bases). The CDR3 runs 15 residues. In germline, CDR1 is MGHRA, CDR2 YSYEKL. V was cut by 5 bases and J by 2 bases, with 13 bases left in between. The CDR3 loop is CASSSTGSGNQPQHF. DNA for the CDR3: TGCGCCAGCAGCTCCACAGGGTCTGGCAATCAGCCCCAGCATTTT.

The J gene is TRBJ2-7, the V gene TRBV21-1; TRBD2, the table's D call, lacks a check against the DNA. TRBV21-1 constitutes a pseudogene. This CDR3 comprises 13 residues. The CDR3 DNA reads as TGTGCCAGCAGTGATGGAGCCGCCTACGAGCAGTACTTC. Translation gives CASSDGAAYEQYF.

The genes are TRBV28 and TRBJ2-7; 10 positions match TRBD2. Per the germline V gene, CDR1 is MDHEN and CDR2 is SYDVKM. J was trimmed by 0 bases and V by 6 bases; bases with no gene match: 2. This CDR3 has 14 residues. As DNA, the CDR3 is TGTGCCAGCAGGCCTAGCGGGGGCTCCTACGAGCAGTACGTC. Its protein is CASRPSGGSYEQYV.

About this clone itself: Germline and junction disagree at one end, which may indicate a read error. V gene TRBV19 combines with J gene TRBJ2-7, with D possibly TRBD2 on 6 matching bases. CDR1 and CDR2 (germline): LNHDA, SQIVND (reference sequence). This CDR3 comprises 11 residues. The CDR3 DNA reads as TGTGCCAGTACCAACGGACTAATCGCGGTCTTC. This translates into CASTNGLIAVF.

The chain combines TRBV15 with TRBJ1-5; D is ambiguous. CDR1 and CDR2 from the germline V gene are LNHNV and YYDKDF (reference sequence). Trimming took off 1 base at V and 6 bases at J, with 10 bases between the two ends. This CDR3 has 14 amino acids. This chain's CDR3 is CATSRGGFGQPQHF. CDR3 in DNA: TGTGCCACCAGCAGAGGAGGATTTGGTCAGCCCCAGCATTTT.

The rearrangement uses TRBV7-3 and TRBJ2-2; TRBD1 aligns across 7 bases. Trimming cost V 5 bases and J 0 bases; bases outside gene matches: 3. The germline V gene encodes CDR1 SGHTA and CDR2 FQGTGA. The length of the CDR3 is 15 residues. The CDR3 here is CASSRDRANTGELFF. CDR3 sequence (DNA): TGTGCCAGCAGCCGCGACAGGGCGAACACCGGGGAGCTGTTTTTT.

This rearrangement joins TRBV7-9 to TRBJ2-3; 9 bases line up with TRBD1. The CDR3 sequence is 16 residues long. Germline CDR1 reads SEHNR; CDR2 reads FQNEAQ (reference sequence). V shed 5 bases, J shed 5 bases, and the junction held 11 bases outside the gene matches. The CDR3 loop reads CASSRAGTGSKDTQYF. CDR3 in DNA: TGTGCCAGCAGCCGTGCCGGGACAGGGAGTAAAGATACGCAGTATTTT. Using reference TRBV7-9 and TRBJ2-3 for the parts outside the CDR3, the full variable domain is DTGVSQNPRHKITKRGQNVTFRCDPISEHNRLYWYRQTLGQGPEFLTYFQNEAQLEKSRLLSDRFSAERPKGSFSTLEIQRTEQGDSAMYLCASSRAGTGSKDTQYFGPGTRLTVL.

This clone was observed once. This chain connects TRBV7-2 to TRBJ1-2; 7 positions match TRBD1. The CDR3 runs to 15 residues. Trimming removed 5 bases from V and 3 bases from J; junction bases left unmatched: 9. CDR1 SGHTA and CDR2 FQGNSA come from the germline V gene. The CDR3 DNA follows: TGTGCCAGCAGCCTGAAAAGGGGGCGGGACTATGGCTACACCTTC. As protein: CASSLKRGRDYGYTF.

V and J are TRBV10-3 and TRBJ1-2; D gene unclear. This CDR3 has 13 amino acids. Germline CDR1 reads ENHRY; CDR2 reads SYGVKD. V dropped 3 bases and J dropped 1 base, with 6 bases sitting between them. CDR3 residues: CAISDPVNYGYTF. As DNA, the CDR3 is TGTGCCATCAGTGATCCGGTTAACTATGGCTACACCTTC.

This clone was found once. This sequence joins TRBV2 and TRBJ1-4; D call uncertain. V lost 5 bases, J lost 8 bases, and 15 bases lay in between. There are 14 residues in the CDR3. Germline assignment: CDR1 SNHLY and CDR2 FYNNEI. This CDR3 reads CASSRAPTREKLFF. Written as DNA, the CDR3 is TGTGCCAGCAGTCGTGCCCCGACAAGGGAAAAACTGTTTTTT. Filled out from reference TRBV2 and TRBJ1-4, the complete variable domain reads EPEVTQTPSHQVTQMGQEVILRCVPISNHLYFYWYRQILGQKVEFLVSFYNNEISEKSEIFDDQFSVERPDGSNFTLKIRSTKLEDSAMYFCASSRAPTREKLFFGSGTQLSVL.

The chain joins TRBV10-3 to TRBJ2-3, with D tentatively TRBD2 (6 bases). CDR3 length: 17 residues. Germline CDR1 is ENHRY and CDR2 is SYGVKD. V dropped 3 bases and J dropped 5 bases, with 21 bases sitting between them. The CDR3 loop reads CAISDVGGTQEVDTQYF. DNA of the CDR3: TGTGCCATCAGTGACGTAGGCGGGACTCAGGAGGTAGATACGCAGTATTTT.

The chain couples TRBV28 to TRBJ1-4; 7 bases are a match to TRBD1. The CDR3 loop spans 15 amino acids. With V trimmed by 5 bases and J by 4 bases, 7 bases remained unmatched. Germline V CDR1 and CDR2: MDHEN, SYDVKM. In nucleotides, the CDR3 is TGTGCCAGCAGTCTCGGACAGGCCGGTAATGAAAAACTGTTTTTT. This sequence encodes CASSLGQAGNEKLFF.

CDR3 sequence reads: CASSINTGGYQPQHF. The DNA for the CDR3 is TGTGCCAGTAGTATAAATACAGGGGGCTATCAGCCCCAGCATTTT. The gene calls are TRBV19 and TRBJ1-5; 9 nucleotides align to TRBD1. The CDR3 is 15 amino acids. The germline gives CDR1 LNHDA, CDR2 SQIVND (reference sequence). With 2 bases clipped from V and 5 bases from J, the junction kept 4 bases outside the gene matches.

The chain links TRBV28 to TRBJ1-2; D gene unclear. The CDR3 is 10 amino acids. Germline V CDR1 and CDR2: MDHEN, SYDVKM. Deletions cut 8 bases from V and 9 bases from J, with 10 bases between. CDR3 DNA sequence: TGTGCCAGCCTACGCGGGAGCTACACCTTC. Amino acids: CASLRGSYTF.